This T cell receptor beta chain was recorded in a study of blood T cell repertoires in COVID-19. Study-wide background: From the United States, Italy and Spain came samples of acute and convalescent COVID-19. The analysed material was cDNA or gDNA that came from T cells, B-cell-depleted T cells, or PBMCs.

V dropped 4 bases and J dropped 6 bases, with 16 bases sitting between them. There are 16 residues in the CDR3. Germline CDR1 reads SGHTA; CDR2 reads FQGTGA. Authors' methods: Estimated nucleated cell counts came from reference gene primer amplification. Only in-frame clones appear in the TCRdb table, and some are missing; sequencing was by immunoSEQ multiplex PCR. Clone size and the V and J calls come from that table; the DNA yielded D and trimming. The sample lists 50,000 to 65,000 clones, just over 85% occurring once. The sequenced sample consisted of peripheral blood. The chain is built from TRBV7-3 and TRBJ1-6, with D hard to call. The TCR sequence derives from a middle-aged man with acute or convalescent COVID-19. The CDR3 region is CASSSAGPQTNSPLHF. In DNA form, the CDR3 reads TGTGCCAGCAGCTCCGCCGGCCCACAGACTAATTCACCCCTCCACTTT.